These 10 T cell receptor beta chains originate from one sample sequenced in a study of T cells after posttransplantation cyclophosphamide. Measured with immunoSEQ multiplex PCR; TCRdb has only the in-frame clones, and not every one. Sampling found 30,000 to 50,000 clones, none seen once. Material: PBMCs. The receptors come from a woman between 45 and 60 years old in good health and a related stem cell transplant donor.

This clone came up many times. In DNA form, the CDR3 reads TGTGCCAGCTCACCCCGGGGGACAGGGGTAGAAAAACTGTTTTTT. This codes for CASSPRGTGVEKLFF. The J gene is TRBJ1-4, the V gene TRBV18; 10 nucleotides agree with TRBD1. The CDR3 has 15 residues. Per the germline V gene, CDR1 is KGHSH and CDR2 is LQKENI. The junction had 6 bases not matched to a gene; V was cut back by 3 bases and J by 8 bases.

This clone occurred many times. The chain employs TRBV2 and TRBJ1-2, with 10 bases aligning to TRBD1. This CDR3 has 16 amino acids. With V trimmed by 4 bases and J by 4 bases, 9 bases remained unmatched. Germline loops: CDR1 SNHLY, CDR2 FYNNEI. The CDR3: CASSVAPGQGSYGYTF. CDR3 nucleotide sequence: TGTGCCAGCAGTGTAGCTCCGGGACAGGGGAGCTATGGCTACACCTTC.

This clone was seen ten or more times. The V and J genes are TRBV19 and TRBJ1-4, with TRBD1 as a possible D gene (6 bases). The CDR3 consists of 15 residues. Germline loops: CDR1 LNHDA, CDR2 SQIVND (reference sequence). Trimming removed 2 bases at V and 4 bases at J, with 11 bases between. The CDR3 DNA reads TGTGCCAGTAGTATAAGTGGACAGATTAATGAAAAACTGTTTTTT. Its protein is CASSISGQINEKLFF.

This clone was picked up many times. This chain's CDR3 is CASSPQTSGGTDTQYF. CDR3 nucleotide sequence: TGCGCCAGCAGCCCCCAGACTAGCGGGGGGACAGATACGCAGTATTTT. This chain connects TRBV4-1 to TRBJ2-3; 13 positions agree with TRBD2. The V and J ends lost 4 bases and 3 bases, in that order; junction bases with no gene match: 4. The CDR3 sequence is 16 residues long. CDR1 is MGHRA, CDR2 YSYEKL, per germline.

There are many counts of this clone. J is TRBJ2-5 and V is TRBV7-6; 10 bases match TRBD1. CDR1 SGHVS and CDR2 FNYEAQ come from the germline V gene. The CDR3 contains 16 residues. V lost 5 bases and J lost 5; bases outside the gene matches: 11. The CDR3 DNA reads as TGTGCCAGCAGCCCACCGTGGGACAGGGGTGCGGAGACCCAGTACTTC. Protein product: CASSPPWDRGAETQYF.

This clone was seen only a few times. The rearrangement links TRBV28 to TRBJ1-3; D gene ambiguous. The CDR3 totals 15 residues. Germline lookup yields CDR1 MDHEN and CDR2 SYDVKM. The ends were cut back, 1 base at V and 1 base at J, with 8 bases in the middle. Here the CDR3 reads CASSLFPYSGNTIYF. CDR3 nucleotide sequence: TGTGCCAGCAGTTTATTTCCGTATTCTGGAAACACCATATATTTT.

This clone was seen at least ten times. The rearrangement joins TRBV5-8 to TRBJ2-5; 9 bases agree with TRBD2. Germline V gene lookup returns CDR1 SGHTS and CDR2 YDEGEE. The CDR3 sequence is 17 residues long. Losses at the gene ends were 5 bases for V and 2 bases for J; bases not matched to a gene: 13. The CDR3: CASSLYGSGGTQETQYF. The CDR3 DNA reads TGTGCCAGCAGTCTGTACGGTAGCGGGGGTACTCAAGAGACCCAGTACTTC. The variable domain in full, completed from reference TRBV5-8 and TRBJ2-5, reads EAGVTQSPTHLIKTRGQQATLRCSPISGHTSVYWYQQALGLGLQFLLWYDEGEERNRGNFPPRFSGRQFPNYSSELNVNALELEDSALYLCASSLYGSGGTQETQYFGPGTRLLVL.

This chain links TRBV28 with TRBJ2-2; 8 bases are shared with TRBD2. Germline V gene lookup returns CDR1 MDHEN and CDR2 SYDVKM. V was pared by 7 bases and J by 7 bases, with 20 bases of the junction left unmatched. The CDR3 is made up of 18 amino acids. The chain's CDR3 is CASTSPGGGFSQFGELFF. DNA of the CDR3: TGTGCCAGCACCTCTCCCGGGGGGGGCTTCAGTCAGTTCGGGGAGCTGTTTTTT.

This clone was recorded at least ten times. The rearrangement links TRBV5-6 to TRBJ2-2, with D maybe TRBD1 (6 bases). From germline, CDR1 is SGHDT and CDR2 YYEEEE. The CDR3 contains 15 residues. With 4 bases removed from V and 4 bases from J, the gap between germline ends came to 14 bases. Here the CDR3 DNA reads TGTGCCAGCAGCCTTACAGGGTCCCCCACCGGGGAGCTGTTTTTT. It specifies CASSLTGSPTGELFF.

This clone has at least ten counts. This chain joins TRBV9 and TRBJ1-1, with D perhaps TRBD1 (5 bases). Trimming shortened V by 4 bases and J by 4 bases, and 14 bases separated the two germline ends. Germline V CDR1 and CDR2: SGDLS, YYNGEE. The CDR3 has 14 residues. The CDR3 nucleotides read TGTGCCAGCAGCCCAATTGGGGGGAGCACTGAAGCTTTCTTT. As protein: CASSPIGGSTEAFF.